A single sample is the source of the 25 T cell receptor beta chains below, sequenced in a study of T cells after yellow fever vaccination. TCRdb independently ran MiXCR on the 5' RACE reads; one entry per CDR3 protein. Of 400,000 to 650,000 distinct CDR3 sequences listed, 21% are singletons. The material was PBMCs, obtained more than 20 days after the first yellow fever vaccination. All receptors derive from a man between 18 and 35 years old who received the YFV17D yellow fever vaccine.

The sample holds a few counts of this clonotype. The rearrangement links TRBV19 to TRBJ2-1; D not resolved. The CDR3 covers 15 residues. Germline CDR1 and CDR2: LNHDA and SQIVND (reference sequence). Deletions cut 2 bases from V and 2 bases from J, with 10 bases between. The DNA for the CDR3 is TGTGCCAGTAGTATAAGGCTAGTCGCCTACAATGAGCAGTTCTTC. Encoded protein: CASSIRLVAYNEQFF.

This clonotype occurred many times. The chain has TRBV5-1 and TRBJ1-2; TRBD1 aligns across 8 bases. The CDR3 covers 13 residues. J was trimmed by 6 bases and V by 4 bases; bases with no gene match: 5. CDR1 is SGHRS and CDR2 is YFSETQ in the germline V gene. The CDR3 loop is CASSLGQGDGYTF. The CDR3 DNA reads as TGCGCCAGCAGCCTAGGACAGGGCGATGGCTACACCTTC.

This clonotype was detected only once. Here the CDR3 DNA reads TGTGCCAGCAGTTTAAGCCCTAGGGCCTACAATGAGCAGTTCTTC. Protein sequence: CASSLSPRAYNEQFF. This chain links TRBV12-3 or TRBV12-4 with TRBJ2-1; D unclear. The CDR3 has 15 residues. Deletions cut 2 bases from V and 2 bases from J, with 10 bases between.

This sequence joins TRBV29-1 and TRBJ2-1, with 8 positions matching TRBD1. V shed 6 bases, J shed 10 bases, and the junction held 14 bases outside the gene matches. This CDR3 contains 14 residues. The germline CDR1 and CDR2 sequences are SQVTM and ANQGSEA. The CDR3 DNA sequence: TGCAGCGTGACAGGGGCCGGGATAGGGGGCGAGCAGTTCTTC. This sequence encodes CSVTGAGIGGEQFF.

CDR3 loop: CASSVATAYTEAFF. DNA of the CDR3: TGTGCCAGCAGCGTAGCTACAGCCTACACTGAAGCTTTCTTT. The chain combines TRBV9 with TRBJ1-1; D call uncertain. Trimming cost V 0 bases and J 3 bases, with 9 bases left between them. This CDR3 is 14 amino acids long. Germline values: CDR1 SGDLS, CDR2 YYNGEE.

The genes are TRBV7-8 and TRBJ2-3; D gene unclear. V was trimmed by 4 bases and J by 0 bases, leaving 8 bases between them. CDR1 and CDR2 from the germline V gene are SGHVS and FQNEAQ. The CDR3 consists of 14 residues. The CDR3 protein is CASSSHVSTDTQYF. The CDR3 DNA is TGTGCCAGCAGCTCCCACGTCAGCACAGATACGCAGTATTTT. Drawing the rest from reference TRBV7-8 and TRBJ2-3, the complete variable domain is GAGVSQSPRYKVAKRGQDVALRCDPISGHVSLFWYQQALGQGPEFLTYFQNEAQLDKSGLPSDRFFAERPEGSVSTLKIQRTQQEDSAVYLCASSSHVSTDTQYFGPGTRLTVL.

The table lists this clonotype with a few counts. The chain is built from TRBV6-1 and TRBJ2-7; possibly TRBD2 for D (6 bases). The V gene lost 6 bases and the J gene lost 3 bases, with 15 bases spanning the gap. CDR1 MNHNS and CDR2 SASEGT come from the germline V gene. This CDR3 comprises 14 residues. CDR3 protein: CASSRRGSNYEQYV. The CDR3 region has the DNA TGTGCCAGCAGCCGCCGGGGGTCGAACTACGAGCAGTACGTC.

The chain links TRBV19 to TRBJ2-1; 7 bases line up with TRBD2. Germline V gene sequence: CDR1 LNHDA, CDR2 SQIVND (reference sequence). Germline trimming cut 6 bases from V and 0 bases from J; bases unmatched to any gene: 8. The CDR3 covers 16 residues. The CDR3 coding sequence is TGTGCCAGTAGCGCCGGACGGGGGGTCTCCTACAATGAGCAGTTCTTC. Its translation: CASSAGRGVSYNEQFF. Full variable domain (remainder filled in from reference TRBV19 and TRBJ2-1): DGGITQSPKYLFRKEGQNVTLSCEQNLNHDAMYWYRQDPGQGLRLIYYSQIVNDFQKGDIAEGYSVSREKKESFPLTVTSAQKNPTAFYLCASSAGRGVSYNEQFFGPGTRLTVL.

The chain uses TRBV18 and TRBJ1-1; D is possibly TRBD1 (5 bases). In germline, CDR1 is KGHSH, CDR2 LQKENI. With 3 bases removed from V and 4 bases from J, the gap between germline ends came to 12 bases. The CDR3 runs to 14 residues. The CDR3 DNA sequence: TGTGCCAGCTCACCCAGGGACGGAGGCACTGAAGCTTTCTTT. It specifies CASSPRDGGTEAFF. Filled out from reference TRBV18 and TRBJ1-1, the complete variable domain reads NAGVMQNPRHLVRRRGQEARLRCSPMKGHSHVYWYRQLPEEGLKFMVYLQKENIIDESGMPKERFSAEFPKEGPSILRIQQVVRGDSAAYFCASSPRDGGTEAFFGQGTRLTVV.

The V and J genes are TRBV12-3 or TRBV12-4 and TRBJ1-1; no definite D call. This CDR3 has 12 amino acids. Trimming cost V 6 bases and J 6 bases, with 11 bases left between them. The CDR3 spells CASSLTVAEAFF. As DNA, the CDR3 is TGTGCCAGCAGCCTCACAGTCGCTGAAGCTTTCTTT.

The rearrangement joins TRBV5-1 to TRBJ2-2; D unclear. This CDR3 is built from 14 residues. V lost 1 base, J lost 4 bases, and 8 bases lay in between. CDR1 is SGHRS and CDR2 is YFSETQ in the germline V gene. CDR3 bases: TGCGCCAGCAGCTTGAATGCAGCCACCGGGGAGCTGTTTTTT. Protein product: CASSLNAATGELFF.

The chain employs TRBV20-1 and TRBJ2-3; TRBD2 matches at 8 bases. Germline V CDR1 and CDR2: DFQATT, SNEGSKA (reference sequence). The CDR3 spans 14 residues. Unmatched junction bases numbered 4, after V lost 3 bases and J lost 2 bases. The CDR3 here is CSARRGAATDTQYF. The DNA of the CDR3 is TGCAGTGCTAGGCGGGGGGCGGCCACAGATACGCAGTATTTT.

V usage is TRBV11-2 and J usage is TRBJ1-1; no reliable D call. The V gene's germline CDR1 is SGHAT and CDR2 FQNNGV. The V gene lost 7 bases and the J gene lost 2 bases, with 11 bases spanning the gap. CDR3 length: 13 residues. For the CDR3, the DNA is TGTGCCAGCACCATGTTAGTAAACACTGAAGCTTTCTTT. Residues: CASTMLVNTEAFF.

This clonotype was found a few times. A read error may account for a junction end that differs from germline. As DNA, the CDR3 is TGTGCCTGGAGTCGAAGCGGCACCGATACGCAGTATTTT. The encoded protein is CAWSRSGTDTQYF. V usage is TRBV30 and J usage is TRBJ2-3; possible D gene TRBD2, 5 bases. The CDR3 loop spans 13 amino acids. CDR1 is GTSNPN, CDR2 SVGIG, per germline (reference sequence).

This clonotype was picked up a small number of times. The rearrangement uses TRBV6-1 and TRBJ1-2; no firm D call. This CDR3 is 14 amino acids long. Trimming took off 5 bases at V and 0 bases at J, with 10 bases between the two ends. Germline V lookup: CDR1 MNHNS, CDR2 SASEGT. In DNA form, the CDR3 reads TGTGCCAGCAGTAGGGCCAGTCCTAACTATGGCTACACCTTC. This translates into CASSRASPNYGYTF.

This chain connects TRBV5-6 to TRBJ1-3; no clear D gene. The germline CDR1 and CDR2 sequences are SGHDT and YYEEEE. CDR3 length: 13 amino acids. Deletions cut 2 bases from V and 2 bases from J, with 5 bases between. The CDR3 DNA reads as TGTGCCAGCAGCTTATGGGCTGGAAACACCATATATTTT. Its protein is CASSLWAGNTIYF.

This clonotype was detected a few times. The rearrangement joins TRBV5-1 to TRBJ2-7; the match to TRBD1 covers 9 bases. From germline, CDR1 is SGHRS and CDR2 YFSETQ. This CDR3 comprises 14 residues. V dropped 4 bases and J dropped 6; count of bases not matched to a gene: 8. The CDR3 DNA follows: TGCGCCAGCAGCCCGGGGGACAGGGCGGCCGAGCAGTACTTC. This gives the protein CASSPGDRAAEQYF.

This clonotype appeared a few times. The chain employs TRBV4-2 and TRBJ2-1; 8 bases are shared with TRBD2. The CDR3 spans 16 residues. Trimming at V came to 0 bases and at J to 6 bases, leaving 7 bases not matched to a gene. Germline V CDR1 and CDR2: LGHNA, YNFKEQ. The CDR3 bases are TGTGCCAGCAGCCAAGAAGACGGGACTAGGGGCAATGAGCAGTTCTTC. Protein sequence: CASSQEDGTRGNEQFF.

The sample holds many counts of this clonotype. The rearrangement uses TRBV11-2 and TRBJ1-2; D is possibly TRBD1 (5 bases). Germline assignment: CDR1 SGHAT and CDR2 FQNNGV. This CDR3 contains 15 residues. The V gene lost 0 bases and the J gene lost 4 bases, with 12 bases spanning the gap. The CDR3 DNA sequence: TGTGCCAGCAGCTTAGAAACGGCGGGGCCCTATGGCTACACCTTC. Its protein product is CASSLETAGPYGYTF. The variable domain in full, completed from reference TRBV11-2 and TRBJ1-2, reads EAGVAQSPRYKIIEKRQSVAFWCNPISGHATLYWYQQILGQGPKLLIQFQNNGVVDDSQLPKDRFSAERLKGVDSTLKIQPAKLEDSAVYLCASSLETAGPYGYTFGSGTRLTVV.

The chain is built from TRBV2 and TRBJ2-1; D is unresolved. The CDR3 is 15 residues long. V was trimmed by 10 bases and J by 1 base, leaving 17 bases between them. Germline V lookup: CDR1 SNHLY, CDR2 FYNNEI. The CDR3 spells CATLFENLSYNEQFF. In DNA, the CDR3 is TGTGCCACCTTGTTTGAGAATCTTTCCTACAATGAGCAGTTCTTC.

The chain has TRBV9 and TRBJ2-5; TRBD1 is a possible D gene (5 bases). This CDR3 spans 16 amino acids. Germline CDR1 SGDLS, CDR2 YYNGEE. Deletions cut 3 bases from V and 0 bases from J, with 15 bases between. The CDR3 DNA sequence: TGTGCCAGCAGCGCCTCAGGGTCAGGGAACCAAGAGACCCAGTACTTC. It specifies CASSASGSGNQETQYF.

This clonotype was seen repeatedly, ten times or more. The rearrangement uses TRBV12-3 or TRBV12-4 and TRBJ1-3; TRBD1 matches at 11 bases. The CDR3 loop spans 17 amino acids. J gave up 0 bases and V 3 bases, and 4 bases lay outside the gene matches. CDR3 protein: CASSFSGTGGSGNTIYF. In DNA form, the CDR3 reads TGTGCCAGCAGTTTCTCCGGGACAGGGGGCTCTGGAAACACCATATATTTT.

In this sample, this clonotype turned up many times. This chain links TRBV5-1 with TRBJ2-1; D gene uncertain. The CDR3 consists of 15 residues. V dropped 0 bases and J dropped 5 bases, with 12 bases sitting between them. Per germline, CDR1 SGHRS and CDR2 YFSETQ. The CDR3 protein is CASSLAVLTNNEQFF. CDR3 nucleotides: TGCGCCAGCAGCTTGGCAGTCCTAACAAACAATGAGCAGTTCTTC.

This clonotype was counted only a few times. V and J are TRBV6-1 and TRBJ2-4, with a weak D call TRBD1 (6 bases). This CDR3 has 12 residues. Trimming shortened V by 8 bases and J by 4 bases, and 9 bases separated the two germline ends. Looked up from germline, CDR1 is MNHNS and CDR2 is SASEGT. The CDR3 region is CASSDSKNIQYF. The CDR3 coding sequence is TGTGCCAGCTCGGACAGTAAAAACATTCAGTACTTC.

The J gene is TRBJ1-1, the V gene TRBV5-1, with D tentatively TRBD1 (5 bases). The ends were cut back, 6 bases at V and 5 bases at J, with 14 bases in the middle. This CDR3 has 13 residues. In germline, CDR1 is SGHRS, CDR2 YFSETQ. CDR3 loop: CASNQQVGTEAFF. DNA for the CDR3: TGCGCCAGCAACCAACAGGTGGGAACTGAAGCTTTCTTT.